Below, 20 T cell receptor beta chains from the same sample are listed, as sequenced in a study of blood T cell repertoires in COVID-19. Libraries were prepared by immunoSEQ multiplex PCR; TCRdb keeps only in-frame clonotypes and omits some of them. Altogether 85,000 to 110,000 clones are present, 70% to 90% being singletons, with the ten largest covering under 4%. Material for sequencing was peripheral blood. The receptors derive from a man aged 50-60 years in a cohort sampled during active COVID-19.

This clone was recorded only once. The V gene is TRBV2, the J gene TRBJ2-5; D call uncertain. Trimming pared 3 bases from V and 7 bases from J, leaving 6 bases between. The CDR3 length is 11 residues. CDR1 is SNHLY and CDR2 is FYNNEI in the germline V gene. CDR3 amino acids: CASSDRGTQYF. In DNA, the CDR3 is TGTGCCAGCAGTGACCGAGGGACCCAGTACTTC.

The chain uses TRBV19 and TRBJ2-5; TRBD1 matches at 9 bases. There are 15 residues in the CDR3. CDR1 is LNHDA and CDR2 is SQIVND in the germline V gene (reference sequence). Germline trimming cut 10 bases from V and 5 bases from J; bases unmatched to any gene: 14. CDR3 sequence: CATSGWGQGSETQYF. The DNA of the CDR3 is TGTGCCACCTCTGGGTGGGGACAGGGCAGCGAGACCCAGTACTTC.

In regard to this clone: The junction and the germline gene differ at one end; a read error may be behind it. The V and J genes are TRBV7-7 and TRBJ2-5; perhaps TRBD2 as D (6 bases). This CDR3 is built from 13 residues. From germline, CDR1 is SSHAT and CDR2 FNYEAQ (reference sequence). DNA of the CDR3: TGTGCTAGCAGCCGGGGGTACCAAGAGACCCAGTACTTC. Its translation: CASSRGYQETQYF.

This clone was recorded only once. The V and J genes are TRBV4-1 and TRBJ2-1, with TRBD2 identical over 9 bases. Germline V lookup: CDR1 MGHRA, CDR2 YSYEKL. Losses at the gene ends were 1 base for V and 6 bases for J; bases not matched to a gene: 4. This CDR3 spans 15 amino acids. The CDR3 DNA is TGCGCCAGCAGCCAAGTTGGGGGACTAGCCAATGAGCAGTTCTTC. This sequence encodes CASSQVGGLANEQFF.

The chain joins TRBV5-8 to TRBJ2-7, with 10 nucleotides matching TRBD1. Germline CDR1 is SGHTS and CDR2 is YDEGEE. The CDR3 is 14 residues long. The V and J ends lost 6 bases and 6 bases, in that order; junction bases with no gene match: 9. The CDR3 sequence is CASIRDRGGGEQYF. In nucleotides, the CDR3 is TGTGCCAGCATCCGGGACAGGGGTGGGGGCGAGCAGTACTTC.

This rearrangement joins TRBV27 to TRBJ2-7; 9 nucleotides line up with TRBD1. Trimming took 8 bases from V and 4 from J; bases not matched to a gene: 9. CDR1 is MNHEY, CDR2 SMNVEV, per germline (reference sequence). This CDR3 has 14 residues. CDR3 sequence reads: CASGPGQGIYEQYF. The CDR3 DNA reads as TGTGCCAGCGGACCGGGACAGGGTATATACGAGCAGTACTTC.

CDR3 DNA sequence: TGTGCCAGCTCGAATAGCGGGTACAATGAGCAGTTCTTC. This codes for CASSNSGYNEQFF. This rearrangement joins TRBV18 to TRBJ2-1, with TRBD2 matching 7 bases. The ends lost 6 bases at V and 4 bases at J; junction bases unmatched: 3. From germline, CDR1 is KGHSH and CDR2 LQKENI. CDR3 length: 13 residues.

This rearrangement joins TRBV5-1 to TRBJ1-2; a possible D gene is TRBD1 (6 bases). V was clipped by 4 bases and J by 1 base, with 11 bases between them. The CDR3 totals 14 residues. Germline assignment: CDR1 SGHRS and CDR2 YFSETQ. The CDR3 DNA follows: TGCGCCAGCAGCCCTGGGGACATTAACTATGGCTACACCTTC. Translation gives CASSPGDINYGYTF.

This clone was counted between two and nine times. The CDR3 sequence is CASSPLGHGEKLFF. The DNA for the CDR3 is TGTGCCAGCAGCCCCTTGGGACATGGGGAAAAACTGTTTTTT. This sequence joins TRBV21-1 and TRBJ1-4; the table's D call, TRBD1, has no DNA check behind it. TRBV21-1 is reported as a pseudogene. There are 14 residues in the CDR3.

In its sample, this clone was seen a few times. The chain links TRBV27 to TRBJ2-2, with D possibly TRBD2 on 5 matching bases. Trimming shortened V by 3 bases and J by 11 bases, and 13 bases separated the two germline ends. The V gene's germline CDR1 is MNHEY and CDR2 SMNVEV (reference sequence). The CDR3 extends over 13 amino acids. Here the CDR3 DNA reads TGTGCCAGCAGTTTTCAGGATGGGAGAGAGCTGTTTTTT. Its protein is CASSFQDGRELFF.

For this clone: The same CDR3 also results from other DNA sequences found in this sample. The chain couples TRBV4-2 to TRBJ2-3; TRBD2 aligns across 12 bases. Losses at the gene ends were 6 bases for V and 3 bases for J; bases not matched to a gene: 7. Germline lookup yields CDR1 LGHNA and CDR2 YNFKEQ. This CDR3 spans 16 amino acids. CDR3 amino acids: CASSQYGLAGTDTQYF. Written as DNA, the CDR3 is TGTGCCAGCAGTCAATATGGACTAGCGGGGACAGATACGCAGTATTTT.

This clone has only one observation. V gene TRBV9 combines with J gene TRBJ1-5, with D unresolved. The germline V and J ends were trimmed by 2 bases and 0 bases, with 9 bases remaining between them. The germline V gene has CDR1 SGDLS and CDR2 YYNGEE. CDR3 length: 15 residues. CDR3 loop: CASSVTGDSNQPQHF. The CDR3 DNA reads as TGTGCCAGCAGCGTCACGGGAGATAGCAATCAGCCCCAGCATTTT.

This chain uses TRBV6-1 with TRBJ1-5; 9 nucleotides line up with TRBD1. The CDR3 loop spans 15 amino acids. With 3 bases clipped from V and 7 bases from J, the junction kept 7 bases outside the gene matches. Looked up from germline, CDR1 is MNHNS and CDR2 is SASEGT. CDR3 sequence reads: CASSEGQGFKQPQHF. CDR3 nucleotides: TGTGCCAGCAGTGAGGGACAGGGATTCAAACAGCCCCAGCATTTT.

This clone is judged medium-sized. The CDR3 spells CASSQETGRNYGYTF. DNA of the CDR3: TGTGCCAGCAGCCAAGAAACAGGCCGTAACTATGGCTACACCTTC. The gene calls are TRBV4-2 and TRBJ1-2; maybe TRBD1 (5 bases). Germline lookup yields CDR1 LGHNA and CDR2 YNFKEQ. Between the trimmed V and J ends, which lost 0 bases and 1 base, there was a span of 9 bases. This CDR3 has 15 residues.

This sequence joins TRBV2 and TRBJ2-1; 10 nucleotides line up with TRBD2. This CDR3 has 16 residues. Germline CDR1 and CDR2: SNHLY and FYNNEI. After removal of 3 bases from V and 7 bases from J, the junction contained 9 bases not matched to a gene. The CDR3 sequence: CASSEQAGGPVNEQFF. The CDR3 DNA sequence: TGTGCCAGCAGTGAGCAAGCGGGGGGGCCAGTGAATGAGCAGTTCTTC.

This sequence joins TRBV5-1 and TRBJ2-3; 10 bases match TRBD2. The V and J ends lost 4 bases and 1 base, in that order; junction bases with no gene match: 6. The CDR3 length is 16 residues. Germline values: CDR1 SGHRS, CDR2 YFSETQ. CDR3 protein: CASSRSTSGGTDTQYF. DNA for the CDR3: TGCGCCAGCAGCCGTTCCACTAGCGGGGGCACAGATACGCAGTATTTT.

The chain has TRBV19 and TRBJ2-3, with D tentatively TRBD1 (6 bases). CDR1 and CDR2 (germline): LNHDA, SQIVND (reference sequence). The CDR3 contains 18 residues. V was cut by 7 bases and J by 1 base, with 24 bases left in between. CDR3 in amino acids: CASKGSALGRGRTDTQYF. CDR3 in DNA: TGTGCCAGTAAGGGCTCCGCTCTTGGCAGGGGACGCACAGATACGCAGTATTTT.

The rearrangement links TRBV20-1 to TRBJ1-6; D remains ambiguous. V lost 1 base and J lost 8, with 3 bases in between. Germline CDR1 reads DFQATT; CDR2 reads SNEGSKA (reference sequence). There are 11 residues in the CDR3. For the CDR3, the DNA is TGCAGTGCTAGAGCTGATTCACCCCTCCACTTT. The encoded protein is CSARADSPLHF.

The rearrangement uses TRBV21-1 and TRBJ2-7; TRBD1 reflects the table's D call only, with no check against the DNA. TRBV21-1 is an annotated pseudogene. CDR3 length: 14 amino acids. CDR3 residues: CASSKAKGAREQYV. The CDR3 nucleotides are TGTGCCAGCAGCAAAGCAAAGGGGGCGCGGGAGCAGTACGTC.

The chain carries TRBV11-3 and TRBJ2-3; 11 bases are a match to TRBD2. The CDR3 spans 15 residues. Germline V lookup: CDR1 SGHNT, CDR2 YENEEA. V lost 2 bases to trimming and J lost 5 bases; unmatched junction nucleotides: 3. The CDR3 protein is CASSLSLAGVDTQYF. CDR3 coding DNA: TGTGCCAGCAGCTTATCACTAGCGGGGGTAGATACGCAGTATTTT.